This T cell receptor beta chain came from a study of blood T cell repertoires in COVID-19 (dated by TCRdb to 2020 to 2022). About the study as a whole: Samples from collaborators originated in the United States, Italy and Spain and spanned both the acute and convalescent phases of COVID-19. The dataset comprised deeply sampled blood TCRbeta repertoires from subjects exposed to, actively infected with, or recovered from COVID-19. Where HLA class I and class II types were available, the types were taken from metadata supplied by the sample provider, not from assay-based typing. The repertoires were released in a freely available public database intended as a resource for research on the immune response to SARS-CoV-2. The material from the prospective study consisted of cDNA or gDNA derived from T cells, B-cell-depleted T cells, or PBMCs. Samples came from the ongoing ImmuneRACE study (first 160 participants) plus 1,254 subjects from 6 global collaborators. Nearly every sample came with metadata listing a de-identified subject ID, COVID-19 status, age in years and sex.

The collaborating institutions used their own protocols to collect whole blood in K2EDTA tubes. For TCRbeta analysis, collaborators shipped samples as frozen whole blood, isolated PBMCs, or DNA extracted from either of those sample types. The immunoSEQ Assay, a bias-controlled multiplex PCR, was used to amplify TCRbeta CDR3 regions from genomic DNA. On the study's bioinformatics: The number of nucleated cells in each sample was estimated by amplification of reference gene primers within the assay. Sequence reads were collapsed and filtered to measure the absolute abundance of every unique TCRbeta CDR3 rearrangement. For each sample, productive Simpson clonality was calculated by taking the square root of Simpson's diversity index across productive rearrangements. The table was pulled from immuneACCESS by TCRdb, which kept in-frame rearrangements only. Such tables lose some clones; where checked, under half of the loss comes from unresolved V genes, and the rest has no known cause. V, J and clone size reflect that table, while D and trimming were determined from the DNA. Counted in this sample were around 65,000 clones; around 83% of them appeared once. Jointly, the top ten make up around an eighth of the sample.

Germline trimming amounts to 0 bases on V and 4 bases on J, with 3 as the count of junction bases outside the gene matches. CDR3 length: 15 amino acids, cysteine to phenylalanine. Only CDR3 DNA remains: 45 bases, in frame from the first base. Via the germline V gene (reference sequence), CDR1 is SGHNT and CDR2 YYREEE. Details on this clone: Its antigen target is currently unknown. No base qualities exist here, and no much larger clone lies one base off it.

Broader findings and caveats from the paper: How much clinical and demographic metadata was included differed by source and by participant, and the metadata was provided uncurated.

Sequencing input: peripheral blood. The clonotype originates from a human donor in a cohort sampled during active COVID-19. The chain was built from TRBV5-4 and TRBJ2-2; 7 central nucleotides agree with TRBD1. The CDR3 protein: CASSLDTGVTGELFF. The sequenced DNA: TGTGCCAGCAGCTTGGACACAGGGGTCACCGGGGAGCTGTTTTTT.